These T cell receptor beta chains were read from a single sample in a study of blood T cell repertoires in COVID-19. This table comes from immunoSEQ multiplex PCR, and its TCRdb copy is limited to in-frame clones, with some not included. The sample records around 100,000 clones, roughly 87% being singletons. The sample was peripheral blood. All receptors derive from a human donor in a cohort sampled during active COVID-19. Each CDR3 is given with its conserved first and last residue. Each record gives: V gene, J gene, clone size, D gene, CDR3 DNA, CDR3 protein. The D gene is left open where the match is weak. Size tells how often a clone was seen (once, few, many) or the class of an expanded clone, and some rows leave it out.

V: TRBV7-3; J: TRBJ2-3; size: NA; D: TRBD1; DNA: TGTGCCAGCAGCTTAGGGACAGGGGCCAGAGACGAAACTAATACGCAGTATTTT; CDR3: CASSLGTGARDETNTQYF
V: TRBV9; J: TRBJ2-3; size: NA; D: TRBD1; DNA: TGTGCCAGCAGCGGAGGGGGCGATACGCAGTATTTT; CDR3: CASSGGGDTQYF
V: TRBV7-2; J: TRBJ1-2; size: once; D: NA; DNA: TGTGCCAGCAGCTTAGGGGCGGGGGCGCATGGCTACACCTTC; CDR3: CASSLGAGAHGYTF
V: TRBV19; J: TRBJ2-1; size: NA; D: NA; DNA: TGTGCCAGTCAACAGGGCCCGGTGGGATATGAGCAGTTCTTC; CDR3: CASQQGPVGYEQFF
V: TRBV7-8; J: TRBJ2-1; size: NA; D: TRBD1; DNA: TGTGCCAGCAGCGATCCGGGACAGGGCCCCAATGAGCAGTTCTTC; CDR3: CASSDPGQGPNEQFF
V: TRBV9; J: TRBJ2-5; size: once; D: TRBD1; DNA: TGTGCCAGCAGCGTTGGGGACAGCCAAGAGACCCAGTACTTC; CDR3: CASSVGDSQETQYF
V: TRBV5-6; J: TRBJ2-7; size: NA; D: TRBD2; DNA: TGTGCCAGCAGACCTACCGGGACTAGGGGGTACGAGCAGTACTTC; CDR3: CASRPTGTRGYEQYF
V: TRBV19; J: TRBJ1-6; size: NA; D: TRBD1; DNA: TGTGCCAGTAGTATTCCAGGACAGGGGAATTCACCCCTCCACTTT; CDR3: CASSIPGQGNSPLHF
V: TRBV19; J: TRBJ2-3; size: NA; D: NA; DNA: TGTGCCAGTAGTTGGGAACTAGTAGAGACAGATACGCAGTATTTT; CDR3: CASSWELVETDTQYF
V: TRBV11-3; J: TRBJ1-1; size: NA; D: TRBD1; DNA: TGTGCCAGCAGTCCTCGCGGCGGGACAGCTACCTTC; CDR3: CASSPRGGTATF
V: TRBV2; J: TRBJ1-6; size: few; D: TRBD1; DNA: TGTGCCAGCAGTGAGAGGACAGGTGAAGCCAATTCACCCCTCCACTTT; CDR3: CASSERTGEANSPLHF
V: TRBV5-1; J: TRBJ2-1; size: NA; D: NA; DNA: TGCGCCAGCAGCTTGGCCCAGTCCAACAATGAGCAGTTCTTC; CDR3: CASSLAQSNNEQFF
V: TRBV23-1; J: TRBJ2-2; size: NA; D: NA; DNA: TGCGCCAGCAGTCAATCGAACTTACAGTCCTTTCTGCCCGGGGAGCTGTTTTTT; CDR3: CASSQSNLQSFLPGELFF
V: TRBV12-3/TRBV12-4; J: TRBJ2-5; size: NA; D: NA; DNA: TGTGCCAGCAGCCCCGTAGAGATGGCCCAGTACTTC; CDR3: CASSPVEMAQYF
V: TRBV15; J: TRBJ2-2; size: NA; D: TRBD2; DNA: TGTGCCACCAGCAGAGACCCATTAAGCGGGAGGGCCGCCGGGGAGCTGTTTTTT; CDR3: CATSRDPLSGRAAGELFF
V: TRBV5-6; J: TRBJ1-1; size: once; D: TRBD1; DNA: TGTGCCAGCAGCTTGCTGGACAGGGCATTTGGAGCTTTCTTT; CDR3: CASSLLDRAFGAFF
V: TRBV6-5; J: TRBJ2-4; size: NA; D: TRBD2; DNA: TGTGCCAGCAGAGTGGGAGGGTCCAAAAACATTCAGTACTTC; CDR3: CASRVGGSKNIQYF
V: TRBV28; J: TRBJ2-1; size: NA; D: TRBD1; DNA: TGTGCCAGCAGTTCCCCAGGGGGCCATGAGCAGTTCTTC; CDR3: CASSSPGGHEQFF
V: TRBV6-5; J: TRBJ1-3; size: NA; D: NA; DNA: TGTGCCAGCAGTACCAGGGACACCATATATTTT; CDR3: CASSTRDTIYF
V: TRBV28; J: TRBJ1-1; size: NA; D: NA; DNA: TGTGCCAGCAGTTTCTGGCAGTCGAACACTGAAGCTTTCTTT; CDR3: CASSFWQSNTEAFF
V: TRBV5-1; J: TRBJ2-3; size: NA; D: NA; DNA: TGCGCCAGCAGCTTGTTACCGGACTTATCTAGCACAGATACGCAGTATTTT; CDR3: CASSLLPDLSSTDTQYF
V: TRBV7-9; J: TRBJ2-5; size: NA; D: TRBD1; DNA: TGTGCCAGCAGCTTTACAGGGGGCCTCACAGAGACCCAGTACTTC; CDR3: CASSFTGGLTETQYF
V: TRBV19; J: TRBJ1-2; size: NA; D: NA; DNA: TGTGCCAGTACCCCTAAGGCAGGCAGCTATGGCTACACCTTC; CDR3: CASTPKAGSYGYTF
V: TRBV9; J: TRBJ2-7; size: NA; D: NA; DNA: TGTGCCGCAGGGCCACGGGAGTACTTC; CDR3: CAAGPREYF
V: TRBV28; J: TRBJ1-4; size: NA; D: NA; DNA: TGTGCCAGCAGTTTACTTGGGGCAGGGAATGAAAAACTGTTTTTT; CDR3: CASSLLGAGNEKLFF
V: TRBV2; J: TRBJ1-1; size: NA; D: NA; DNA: TGTGCCAGCAATGGCAACCCAAACACTGAAGCTTTCTTT; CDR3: CASNGNPNTEAFF
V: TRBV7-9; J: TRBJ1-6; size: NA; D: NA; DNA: TGTGCCAGCAGCTTAGTTGGGGGGGACCTCTCACCCCTCCACTTT; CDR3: CASSLVGGDLSPLHF
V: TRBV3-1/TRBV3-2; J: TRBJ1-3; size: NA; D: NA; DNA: TGTGCCAGCAGCCAAGACAGCGTGGACTACGACACCATATATTTT; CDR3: CASSQDSVDYDTIYF
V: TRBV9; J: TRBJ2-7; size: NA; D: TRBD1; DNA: TGTGCCAGCAGCGTAGCTAAGGACAGGGGGCCCTACGAGCAGTACTTC; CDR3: CASSVAKDRGPYEQYF
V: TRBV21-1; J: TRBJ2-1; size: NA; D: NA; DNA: TGTGCCAGCAGCGGGACTAGCGGGAGGGCTTACAATGAGCAGTTCTTC; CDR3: CASSGTSGRAYNEQFF
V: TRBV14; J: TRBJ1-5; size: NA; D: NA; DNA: TGTGCCAGCAGCCAAGAACGGAAGGGGCACGGGCATAGCAATCAGCCCCAGCATTTT; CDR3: CASSQERKGHGHSNQPQHF